What follows is one T cell receptor beta chain and its context. These data originate in a study of blood T cell repertoires in COVID-19. Study-wide context: COVID-19 samples collected from the United States, Italy and Spain covered acute and convalescent phases. PBMCs, B-cell-depleted T cells, or T cells were the source of the cDNA or gDNA that made up the material.

The length of the CDR3 is 17 residues. Trimming removed 5 bases at V and 4 bases at J, with 22 bases between. It was during active infection that Seattle patients were enrolled and then longitudinally followed. Original processing methods: Estimation of nucleated cell counts was performed using reference gene primer amplification. Repertoires were generated with immunoSEQ multiplex PCR, while TCRdb's copy carries only in-frame clones and drops some. D and trimming come from the DNA, and the V and J calls and clone size come from that table. The profile shows around 150,000 clones, approximately 90% of them singletons.

Source material: peripheral blood. This receptor was identified in a young man with COVID-19, enrolled during active disease. The chain combines TRBV5-3 with TRBJ1-5; possibly TRBD1 for D (6 bases). TRBV5-3 is flagged as an ORF with uncertain function. The CDR3 here is CARSPGTSVTNNQPQHF. Written as DNA, the CDR3 is TGTGCCAGAAGTCCCGGGACATCGGTTACTAATAATCAGCCCCAGCATTTT.